A single sample is the source of the 10 T cell receptor beta chains below, sequenced in a study of T-cell memory formation after mild COVID-19. TCRdb called the 5' RACE reads again in MiXCR, with one record for every CDR3 protein. The data show over 350,000 distinct CDR3 sequences, approximately 15% seen once. The sequencing sample was made of PBMCs or a T cell subset sorted from them (not recorded which). These receptors were taken from a man aged 18 to 29 who had mild COVID-19 (a few samples of this study predate the infection). Cell type and time point are not known.

This clonotype was seen a handful of times. The chain couples TRBV12-3 or TRBV12-4 to TRBJ2-5; D may be TRBD2 (6 bases). This CDR3 is 13 amino acids long. Trimming removed 3 bases from V and 5 bases from J, with 10 bases in between. The CDR3 spells CASSLQRVETQYF. In nucleotides, the CDR3 is TGTGCCAGCAGTTTGCAGCGGGTGGAGACCCAGTACTTC.

The chain links TRBV11-2 to TRBJ2-2, with a possible D match to TRBD2 (6 bases). The V end lost 5 bases, the J end lost 4 bases, and 14 bases lay between the germline ends. Germline lookup yields CDR1 SGHAT and CDR2 FQNNGV. This CDR3 is built from 15 residues. The CDR3 DNA reads TGTGCCAGCAGCCGGGACTCCATCGGCACCGGGGAGCTGTTTTTT. Residues: CASSRDSIGTGELFF.

This clonotype was counted between two and nine times. The CDR3 here is CASSPAAGPGEQYF. The CDR3 DNA sequence: TGTGCCAGCAGCCCGGCTGCGGGTCCAGGTGAGCAGTACTTC. This chain uses TRBV7-6 with TRBJ2-7, with D perhaps TRBD2 (5 bases). This CDR3 is built from 14 residues. The V end lost 5 bases, the J end lost 7 bases, and 18 bases lay between the germline ends. Germline lookup yields CDR1 SGHVS and CDR2 FNYEAQ.

The V call is TRBV29-1, the J call TRBJ2-5, with a possible D match to TRBD2 (5 bases). This CDR3 has 12 amino acids. Trimming left V 4 bases short and J 5 bases short, with 11 bases between. Per the germline V gene, CDR1 is SQVTM and CDR2 is ANQGSEA. The CDR3 is CSVGWSGETQYF. Written as DNA, the CDR3 is TGCAGCGTTGGTTGGAGCGGCGAGACCCAGTACTTC.

This chain joins TRBV5-1 and TRBJ1-3; perhaps TRBD1 as D (6 bases). CDR1 is SGHRS and CDR2 is YFSETQ in the germline V gene. The CDR3 extends over 14 amino acids. V shed 4 bases and J shed 3 bases, with 11 bases lying between them. The CDR3 spells CASSPRTDGNTIYF. CDR3 nucleotide sequence: TGCGCCAGCAGCCCGCGGACAGATGGAAACACCATATATTTT. Full variable domain (missing parts from reference TRBV5-1 and TRBJ1-3): KAGVTQTPRYLIKTRGQQVTLSCSPISGHRSVSWYQQTPGQGLQFLFEYFSETQRNKGNFPGRFSGRQFSNSRSEMNVSTLELGDSALYLCASSPRTDGNTIYFGEGSWLTVV.

CDR3 sequence: CASSGLAGGDTGELFF. Here the CDR3 DNA reads TGTGCCAGCAGTGGGTTAGCGGGGGGGGACACCGGGGAGCTGTTTTTT. The V call is TRBV12-3 or TRBV12-4, the J call TRBJ2-2, with 11 bases lining up with TRBD2. V was pared by 5 bases and J by 3 bases, with 5 bases of the junction left unmatched. This CDR3 spans 16 amino acids.

This clonotype was seen a handful of times. The genes are TRBV5-6 and TRBJ2-1; D unresolved. The germline gives CDR1 SGHDT, CDR2 YYEEEE. The ends were cut back, 1 base at V and 6 bases at J, with 5 bases in the middle. The CDR3 totals 12 residues. Written as DNA, the CDR3 is TGTGCCAGCAGCTTGATCCCCAATGAGCAGTTCTTC. This sequence encodes CASSLIPNEQFF. Drawing the rest from reference TRBV5-6 and TRBJ2-1, the complete variable domain is DAGVTQSPTHLIKTRGQQVTLRCSPKSGHDTVSWYQQALGQGPQFIFQYYEEEERQRGNFPDRFSGHQFPNYSSELNVNALLLGDSALYLCASSLIPNEQFFGPGTRLTVL.

The genes are TRBV29-1 and TRBJ2-3; D unclear. The CDR3 length is 10 residues. Trimming pared 4 bases from V and 3 bases from J, leaving 2 bases between. CDR1 is SQVTM, CDR2 ANQGSEA, per germline. Here the CDR3 reads CSVVTDTQYF. The CDR3 coding sequence is TGCAGCGTTGTGACAGATACGCAGTATTTT.

This clonotype appeared a few times. The chain carries TRBV20-1 and TRBJ1-2; 7 bases are a match to TRBD1. CDR1 and CDR2 from the germline V gene are DFQATT and SNEGSKA (reference sequence). The CDR3 sequence is 12 residues long. With 6 bases clipped from V and 4 bases from J, the junction kept 5 bases outside the gene matches. The CDR3 is CSAPGTAYGYTF. The CDR3 DNA reads TGCAGTGCCCCCGGGACAGCCTATGGCTACACCTTC.

This clonotype was seen more than once but under ten times. The CDR3 loop reads CASKRKAAGETQYF. CDR3 bases: TGTGCCAGCAAGAGGAAAGCTGCAGGAGAGACCCAGTACTTC. This chain uses TRBV6-5 with TRBJ2-5, with no clear D. Germline values: CDR1 MNHEY, CDR2 SVGAGI. Trimming removed 7 bases from V and 4 bases from J, with 16 bases in between. This CDR3 region has 14 residues.